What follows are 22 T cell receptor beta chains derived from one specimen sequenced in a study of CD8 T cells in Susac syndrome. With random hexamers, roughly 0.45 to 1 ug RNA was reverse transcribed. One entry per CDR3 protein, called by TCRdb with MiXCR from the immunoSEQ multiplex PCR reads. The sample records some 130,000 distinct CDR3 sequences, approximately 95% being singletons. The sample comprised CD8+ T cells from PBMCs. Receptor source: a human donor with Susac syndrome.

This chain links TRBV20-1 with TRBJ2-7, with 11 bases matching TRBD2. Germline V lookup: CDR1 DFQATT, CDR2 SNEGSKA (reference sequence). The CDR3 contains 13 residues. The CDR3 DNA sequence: TGCAGCAGCGGGACTAGCGGCTCCTACGAGCAGTACTTC. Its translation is CSSGTSGSYEQYF.

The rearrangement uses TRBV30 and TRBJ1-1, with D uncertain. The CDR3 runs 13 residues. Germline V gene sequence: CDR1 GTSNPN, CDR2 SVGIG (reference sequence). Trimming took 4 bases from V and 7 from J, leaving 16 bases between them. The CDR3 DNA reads TGTGCCTGGACCCGAAGGTCAGGCAATGAAGCTTTCTTT. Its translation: CAWTRRSGNEAFF.

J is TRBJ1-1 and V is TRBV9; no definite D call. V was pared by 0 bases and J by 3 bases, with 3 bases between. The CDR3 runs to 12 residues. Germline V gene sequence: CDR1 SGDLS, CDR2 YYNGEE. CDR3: CASSVGDTEAFF. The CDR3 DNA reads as TGTGCCAGCAGCGTAGGTGACACTGAAGCTTTCTTT.

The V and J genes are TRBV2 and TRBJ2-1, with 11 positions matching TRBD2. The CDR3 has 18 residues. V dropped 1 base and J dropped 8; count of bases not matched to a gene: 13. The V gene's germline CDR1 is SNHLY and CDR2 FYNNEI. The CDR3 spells CASSEVLSTSGTGYEQFF. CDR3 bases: TGTGCCAGCAGTGAAGTCTTATCGACTAGCGGGACGGGGTATGAGCAGTTCTTC.

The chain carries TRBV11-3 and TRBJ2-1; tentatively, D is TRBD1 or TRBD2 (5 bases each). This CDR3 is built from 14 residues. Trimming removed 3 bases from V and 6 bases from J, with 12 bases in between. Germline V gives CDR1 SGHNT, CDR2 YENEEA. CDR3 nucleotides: TGTGCCAGCAGCTTGGGGGTGGGTCCCAATGAGCAGTTCTTC. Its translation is CASSLGVGPNEQFF.

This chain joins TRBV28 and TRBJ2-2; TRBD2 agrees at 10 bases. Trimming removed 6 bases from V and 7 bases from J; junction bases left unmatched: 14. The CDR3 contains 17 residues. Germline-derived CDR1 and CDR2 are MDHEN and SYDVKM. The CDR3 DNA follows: TGTGCCAGCAGCCCCCACCTAGCGGGAGAAGGTGGCGGGGAGCTGTTTTTT. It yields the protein CASSPHLAGEGGGELFF.

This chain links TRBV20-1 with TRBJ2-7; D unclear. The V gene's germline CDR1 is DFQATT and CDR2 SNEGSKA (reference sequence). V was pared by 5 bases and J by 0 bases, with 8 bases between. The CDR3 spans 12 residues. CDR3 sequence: CSAPSSSYEQYF. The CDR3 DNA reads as TGCAGTGCTCCCTCCAGCTCCTACGAGCAGTACTTC.

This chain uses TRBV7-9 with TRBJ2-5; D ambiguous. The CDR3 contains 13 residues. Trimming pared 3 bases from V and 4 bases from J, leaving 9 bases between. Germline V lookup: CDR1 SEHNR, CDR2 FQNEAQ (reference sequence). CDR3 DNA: TGTGCCAGCAGCTTTCTGGTTTCAGAGACCCAGTACTTC. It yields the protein CASSFLVSETQYF.

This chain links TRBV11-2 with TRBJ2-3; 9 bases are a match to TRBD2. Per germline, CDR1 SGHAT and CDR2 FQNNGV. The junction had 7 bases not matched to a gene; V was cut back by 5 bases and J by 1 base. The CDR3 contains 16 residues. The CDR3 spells CASSQVAGERTDTQYF. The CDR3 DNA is TGTGCCAGCAGCCAAGTAGCGGGGGAGCGCACAGATACGCAGTATTTT.

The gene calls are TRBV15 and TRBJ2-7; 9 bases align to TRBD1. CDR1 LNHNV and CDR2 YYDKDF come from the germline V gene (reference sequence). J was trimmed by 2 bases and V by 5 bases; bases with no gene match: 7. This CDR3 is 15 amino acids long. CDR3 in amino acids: CATSRGQGPAYEQYF. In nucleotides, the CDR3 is TGTGCCACCAGCCGTGGACAGGGGCCAGCCTACGAGCAGTACTTC.

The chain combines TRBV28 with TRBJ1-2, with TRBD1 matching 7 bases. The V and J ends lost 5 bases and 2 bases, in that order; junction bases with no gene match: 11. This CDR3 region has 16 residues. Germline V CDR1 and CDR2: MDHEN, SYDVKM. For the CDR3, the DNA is TGTGCCAGCAGTCCAGAGGGGGGACAGCAGAACTATGGCTACACCTTC. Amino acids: CASSPEGGQQNYGYTF.

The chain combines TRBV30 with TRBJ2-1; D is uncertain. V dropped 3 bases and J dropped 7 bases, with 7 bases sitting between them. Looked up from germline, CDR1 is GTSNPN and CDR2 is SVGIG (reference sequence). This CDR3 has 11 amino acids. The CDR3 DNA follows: TGTGCCTGGAGGGATATAAATGAGCAGTTCTTC. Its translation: CAWRDINEQFF.

CDR3 coding DNA: TGCAGCTACAGGGTCTCACGAGCTCTGAACACTGAAGCTTTCTTT. Translation: CSYRVSRALNTEAFF. The rearrangement joins TRBV29-1 to TRBJ1-1; D perhaps matches TRBD1 (6 bases). This CDR3 spans 15 amino acids. From germline, CDR1 is SQVTM and CDR2 ANQGSEA. Trimming removed 8 bases at V and 0 bases at J, with 19 bases between.

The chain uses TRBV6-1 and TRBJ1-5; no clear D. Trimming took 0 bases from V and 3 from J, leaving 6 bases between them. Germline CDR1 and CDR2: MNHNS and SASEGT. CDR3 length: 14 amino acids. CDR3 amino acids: CASSEAHANQPQHF. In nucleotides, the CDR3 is TGTGCCAGCAGTGAAGCCCACGCCAATCAGCCCCAGCATTTT.

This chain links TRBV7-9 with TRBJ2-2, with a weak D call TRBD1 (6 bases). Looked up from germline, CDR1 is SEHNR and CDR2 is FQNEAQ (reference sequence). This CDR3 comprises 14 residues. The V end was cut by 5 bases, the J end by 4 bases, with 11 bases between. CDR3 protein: CASSHLTGTGELFF. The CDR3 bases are TGTGCCAGCAGCCACCTGACAGGCACCGGGGAGCTGTTTTTT. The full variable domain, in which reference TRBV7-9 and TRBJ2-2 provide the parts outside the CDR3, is DTGVSQNPRHKITKRGQNVTFRCDPISEHNRLYWYRQTLGQGPEFLTYFQNEAQLEKSRLLSDRFSAERPKGSFSTLEIQRTEQGDSAMYLCASSHLTGTGELFFGEGSRLTVL.

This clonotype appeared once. CDR3 protein: CASSLFRATSSEQYF. The CDR3 DNA reads as TGTGCCAGCAGCTTATTTCGCGCGACTAGTAGCGAGCAGTACTTC. The chain joins TRBV7-6 to TRBJ2-7, with D perhaps TRBD2 (6 bases). The germline CDR1 and CDR2 sequences are SGHVS and FNYEAQ. This CDR3 comprises 15 residues. Trimming removed 2 bases from V and 6 bases from J, with 17 bases in between.

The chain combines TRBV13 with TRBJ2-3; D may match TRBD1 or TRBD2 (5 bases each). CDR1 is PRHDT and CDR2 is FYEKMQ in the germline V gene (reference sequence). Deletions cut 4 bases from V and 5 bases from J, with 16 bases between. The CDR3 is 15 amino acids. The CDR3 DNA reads TGTGCCAGCAGCTCCCAGGGACCCATGGTAGATACGCAGTATTTT. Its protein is CASSSQGPMVDTQYF.

The CDR3 DNA reads TGTGCCGCATGGGACTCCTCGGCTGATACGCAGTATTTT. The encoded protein is CAAWDSSADTQYF. The rearrangement uses TRBV10-3 and TRBJ2-3, with D maybe TRBD2 (6 bases). Trimming cost V 11 bases and J 6 bases, with 18 bases left between them. This CDR3 region has 13 residues. The germline CDR1 and CDR2 sequences are ENHRY and SYGVKD.

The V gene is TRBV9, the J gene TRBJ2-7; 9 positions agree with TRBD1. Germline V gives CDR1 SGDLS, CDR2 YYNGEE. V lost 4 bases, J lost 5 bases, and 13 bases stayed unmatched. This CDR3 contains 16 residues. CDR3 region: CASSSVGQGNVNEQYF. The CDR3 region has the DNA TGTGCCAGCAGCTCAGTCGGACAGGGGAACGTCAACGAGCAGTACTTC.

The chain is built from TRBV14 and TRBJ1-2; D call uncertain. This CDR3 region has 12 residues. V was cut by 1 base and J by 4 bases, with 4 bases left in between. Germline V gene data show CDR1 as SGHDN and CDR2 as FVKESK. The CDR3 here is CASSQAPYGYTF. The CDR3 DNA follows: TGTGCCAGCAGCCAAGCTCCCTATGGCTACACCTTC.

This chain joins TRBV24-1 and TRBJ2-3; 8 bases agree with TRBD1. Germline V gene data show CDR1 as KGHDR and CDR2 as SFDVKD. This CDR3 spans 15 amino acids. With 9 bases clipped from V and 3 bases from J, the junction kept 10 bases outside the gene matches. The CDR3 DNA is TGTGCCACCCAGCCAGGACAGGGATTAACAGATACGCAGTATTTT. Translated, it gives CATQPGQGLTDTQYF.

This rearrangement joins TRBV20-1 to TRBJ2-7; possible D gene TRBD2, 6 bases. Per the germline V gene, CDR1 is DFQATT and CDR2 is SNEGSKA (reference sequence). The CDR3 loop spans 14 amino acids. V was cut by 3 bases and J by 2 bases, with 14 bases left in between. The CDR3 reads CSASSGDYTYEQYF. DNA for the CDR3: TGCAGTGCTAGTAGCGGAGACTACACCTACGAGCAGTACTTC.